The subject of this entry is one T cell receptor (beta chain). This may be a read error, as it is one base from a much larger clone. TCRdb independently ran MiXCR on the PCR reads; one entry per CDR3 protein. The data contain about 640,000 distinct CDR3 sequences, just under 20% of them singletons. These data originate in a study of molecular identifiers for immune sequencing clone quantification. V lost 5 bases to trimming and J lost 6 bases; unmatched junction nucleotides: 10. This CDR3 comprises 14 residues. The germline V gene has CDR1 GTSNPN and CDR2 SVGIG (reference sequence). V and J are TRBV30 and TRBJ2-3, with TRBD2 matching over 8 bases. Sequenced sample: naive CD8+ T cells from blood, with Jurkat cell RNA spiked in. As for subset: FACS-sorted CD8+CD4-CCR7+CD45RA+ naive T cells. This receptor was taken from a human donor in good health. Some libraries in this study had Jurkat cell RNA spiked in. The CDR3 sequence: CAWGIAGPADTQYF. The CDR3 DNA reads TGTGCCTGGGGAATAGCGGGGCCCGCGGATACGCAGTATTTT.